One and the same sample provided the 6 T cell receptor beta chains below, sequenced in a study of cytomegalovirus exposure and HLA in healthy donors. Vbeta (60) and Jbeta (13) primers were used in the PCR. Assay used: immunoSEQ multiplex PCR; TCRdb lists only in-frame clones, some missing. Of more than 45,000 clones in the sample, over 80% were seen once. What was sequenced was PBMCs. These receptors came from a man aged 25 to 40 in good health and CMV-seronegative.

The sample holds a few counts of this clone. V usage is TRBV11-3 and J usage is TRBJ2-7; a possible D gene is TRBD2 (6 bases). Germline loops: CDR1 SGHNT, CDR2 YENEEA. Trimming removed 5 bases from V and 6 bases from J, with 26 bases in between. The CDR3 is 17 amino acids. The CDR3 sequence: CASSLSHSGGGVGEQYF. As DNA, the CDR3 is TGTGCCAGCAGCCTAAGTCATAGTGGCGGAGGGGTTGGCGAGCAGTACTTC. Together with reference TRBV11-3 and TRBJ2-7, the CDR3 gives the full variable domain: EAGVVQSPRYKIIEKKQPVAFWCNPISGHNTLYWYLQNLGQGPELLIRYENEEAVDDSQLPKDRFSAERLKGVDSTLKIQPAELGDSAVYLCASSLSHSGGGVGEQYFGPGTRLTVT.

This chain uses TRBV4-1 with TRBJ2-1, with 12 bases identical to TRBD2. With 4 bases clipped from V and 7 bases from J, the junction kept 5 bases outside the gene matches. The germline CDR1 and CDR2 sequences are MGHRA and YSYEKL. The CDR3 covers 15 residues. CDR3 in amino acids: CASSLGTSGLNEQFF. The CDR3, as DNA: TGCGCCAGCAGCCTGGGGACTAGCGGGTTAAATGAGCAGTTCTTC.

The CDR3 sequence is CAIRVSMNTEAFF. The DNA for the CDR3 is TGTGCCATCAGGGTCAGTATGAACACTGAAGCTTTCTTT. The chain employs TRBV10-3 and TRBJ1-1; D not resolved. The germline CDR1 and CDR2 sequences are ENHRY and SYGVKD. The CDR3 has 13 amino acids. V dropped 6 bases and J dropped 0 bases, with 8 bases sitting between them.

The gene calls are TRBV5-1 and TRBJ1-1; D may be TRBD1 (6 bases). Between the trimmed V and J ends, which lost 3 bases and 4 bases, there was a span of 16 bases. The CDR3 extends over 15 amino acids. Germline CDR1 SGHRS, CDR2 YFSETQ. Here the CDR3 DNA reads TGCGCCAGCAGCTCCTACAGGGTCGGGGCCACTGAAGCTTTCTTT. Its translation is CASSSYRVGATEAFF.

The chain uses TRBV19 and TRBJ1-2, with D unclear. The CDR3 spans 12 residues. The ends were cut back, 6 bases at V and 2 bases at J, with 7 bases in the middle. The germline V gene encodes CDR1 LNHDA and CDR2 SQIVND (reference sequence). Here the CDR3 reads CASSATNYGYTF. The CDR3, as DNA: TGTGCCAGTAGCGCAACAAACTATGGCTACACCTTC.

The rearrangement links TRBV28 to TRBJ1-5, with 8 bases that match TRBD1. CDR1 is MDHEN, CDR2 SYDVKM, per germline. The V segment lost 8 bases and the J segment 3 bases; nucleotides outside the gene matches: 6. This CDR3 spans 14 amino acids. The CDR3 spells CASQGGQVNQPQHF. CDR3 DNA: TGTGCCAGCCAGGGGGGACAGGTCAATCAGCCCCAGCATTTT.